The 3 T cell receptor beta chains below come from one sample, sequenced in a study of shared clonotypes between healthy human individuals. CD8 cells regarded as naive lacked CD45RO, were positively chosen for CCR7, and omitted terminally differentiated effector memory CD45RA+ cells. Profiled with immunoSEQ multiplex PCR; TCRdb holds only in-frame clones, not every one. Of some 2,100,000 clones listed, 85% to 95% are singletons. Sequencing was carried out using naive CD8+ T cells from PBMCs. Receptors were obtained from a man younger than 35 in good health. Some clones in this sample may be carry-over from other donors' samples.

The CDR3 protein is CASSAGLTDTQYF. Written as DNA, the CDR3 is TGTGCCAGCTCAGCGGGACTCACAGATACGCAGTATTTT. The chain employs TRBV27 and TRBJ2-3; TRBD2 matches 7 bases. Germline V gene lookup returns CDR1 MNHEY and CDR2 SMNVEV (reference sequence). V trimming: 8 bases; J trimming: 2 bases; junction bases outside the gene matches: 4. The CDR3 loop spans 13 amino acids.

This chain connects TRBV4-1 to TRBJ2-5; weak D call: TRBD1 (6 bases). The ends were cut back, 1 base at V and 5 bases at J, with 14 bases in the middle. CDR3 length: 15 amino acids. Germline CDR1 is MGHRA and CDR2 is YSYEKL. In DNA form, the CDR3 reads TGCGCCAGCAGCCAAGGGGGCTATACAGGGGAGACCCAGTACTTC. Its protein product is CASSQGGYTGETQYF.

The chain employs TRBV9 and TRBJ2-5; 9 positions agree with TRBD1. The trim removed 6 bases at V and 2 bases at J, leaving 11 bases unmatched. Germline V CDR1 and CDR2: SGDLS, YYNGEE. The CDR3 has 16 amino acids. CDR3 in DNA: TGTGCCAGCACCCTAGGTGGGACAGGGCGACAAGAGACCCAGTACTTC. Amino acids: CASTLGGTGRQETQYF.